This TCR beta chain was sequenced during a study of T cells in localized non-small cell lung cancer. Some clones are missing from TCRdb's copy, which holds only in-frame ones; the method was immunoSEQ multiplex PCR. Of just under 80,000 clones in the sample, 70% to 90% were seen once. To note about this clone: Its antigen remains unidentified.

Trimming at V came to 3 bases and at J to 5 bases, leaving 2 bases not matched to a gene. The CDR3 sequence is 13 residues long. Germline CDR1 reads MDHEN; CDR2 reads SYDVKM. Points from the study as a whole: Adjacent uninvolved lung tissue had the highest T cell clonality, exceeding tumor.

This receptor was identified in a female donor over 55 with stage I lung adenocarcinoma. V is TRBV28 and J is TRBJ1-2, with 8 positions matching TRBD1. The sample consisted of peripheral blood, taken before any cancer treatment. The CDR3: CASSFTGGYGYTF. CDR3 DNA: TGTGCCAGCAGTTTTACAGGGGGGTATGGCTACACCTTC.